The 19 T cell receptor beta chains below were found in one sample sequenced in a study of PD-L1 blockade in urothelial cancer. Libraries were prepared by immunoSEQ multiplex PCR; TCRdb keeps only in-frame clonotypes and omits some of them. The table includes under 55,000 clones, roughly 84% detected once. The sample was PBMCs, taken around atezolizumab (anti-PD-L1) treatment. The origin of the receptors is a man aged 40-50 years with urothelial cancer.

To note about this clone: At one boundary the junction diverges from the germline segment, which might be a read error. This chain connects TRBV7-7 to TRBJ2-1; no reliable D call. This CDR3 is 14 amino acids long. Germline V CDR1 and CDR2: SSHAT, FNYEAQ (reference sequence). CDR3 in amino acids: CASSLLGGFNEQFF. In DNA, the CDR3 is TGTGCTAGCAGCTTATTAGGCGGTTTCAATGAGCAGTTCTTC.

This rearrangement joins TRBV7-6 to TRBJ2-7, with 10 nucleotides matching TRBD1. Germline trimming cut 6 bases from V and 7 bases from J; bases unmatched to any gene: 12. CDR1 is SGHVS and CDR2 is FNYEAQ in the germline V gene. This CDR3 spans 15 amino acids. The chain's CDR3 is CASSLKGTGVGEQYF. As DNA, the CDR3 is TGTGCCAGCAGTCTTAAAGGGACAGGGGTGGGTGAGCAGTACTTC.

This sequence joins TRBV9 and TRBJ1-1; D is possibly TRBD1 (5 bases). V gave up 4 bases and J gave up 3 bases, with 13 bases separating them. This CDR3 has 14 residues. The germline V gene encodes CDR1 SGDLS and CDR2 YYNGEE. The CDR3 sequence: CASSTRRVDTEAFF. The CDR3 nucleotides read TGTGCCAGCAGCACGCGCAGGGTGGACACTGAAGCTTTCTTT.

This clone appeared a few times. V gene TRBV7-3 combines with J gene TRBJ2-1, with a possible D match to TRBD2 (6 bases). The germline V gene has CDR1 SGHTA and CDR2 FQGTGA. Trimming left V 1 base short and J 0 bases short, with 19 bases between. This CDR3 is built from 19 residues. The CDR3 reads CASSLSPGFGGSSYNEQFF. The CDR3 nucleotides read TGTGCCAGCAGCTTAAGTCCCGGGTTCGGAGGGAGCTCCTACAATGAGCAGTTCTTC.

V usage is TRBV9 and J usage is TRBJ1-1; a possible D gene is TRBD1 (5 bases). CDR1 and CDR2 from the germline V gene are SGDLS and YYNGEE. V shed 1 base and J shed 4 bases, with 11 bases lying between them. CDR3 size: 14 residues. DNA of the CDR3: TGTGCCAGCAGCGTATCTTTCCAGGGCACTGAAGCTTTCTTT. It is translated as CASSVSFQGTEAFF.

CDR3 DNA: TGTGCCAGCAGCTTGGGGGGGCTCAGGGATGCAGATACGCAGTATTTT. It yields the protein CASSLGGLRDADTQYF. The J gene is TRBJ2-3, the V gene TRBV5-4; possible D gene TRBD1, 6 bases. The V and J ends lost 0 bases and 4 bases respectively, with 15 bases between them. The CDR3 is made up of 16 amino acids. In germline, CDR1 is SGHNT, CDR2 YYREEE (reference sequence). The complete variable domain, with remaining parts taken from reference TRBV5-4 and TRBJ2-3, reads ETGVTQSPTHLIKTRGQQVTLRCSSQSGHNTVSWYQQALGQGPQFIFQYYREEENGRGNFPPRFSGLQFPNYSSELNVNALELDDSALYLCASSLGGLRDADTQYFGPGTRLTVL.

The chain couples TRBV7-9 to TRBJ2-6; D is perhaps TRBD2 (7 bases). Germline V lookup: CDR1 SEHNR, CDR2 FQNEAQ (reference sequence). The CDR3 is 19 residues long. The V end lost 6 bases, the J end lost 0 bases, and 21 bases lay between the germline ends. This chain's CDR3 is CASRVDRGEGLSGANVLTF. The CDR3 nucleotides are TGTGCCAGCAGGGTGGATAGGGGGGAGGGCCTCTCTGGGGCCAACGTCCTGACTTTC.

The rearrangement joins TRBV20-1 to TRBJ2-5; D unclear. Between the trimmed V and J ends, which lost 5 bases and 5 bases, there was a span of 6 bases. There are 10 residues in the CDR3. The germline gives CDR1 DFQATT, CDR2 SNEGSKA (reference sequence). The CDR3 spells CSAPRETQYF. CDR3 DNA: TGCAGTGCTCCTAGGGAGACCCAGTACTTC.

The V gene is TRBV5-6, the J gene TRBJ2-7, with a possible D match to TRBD2 (6 bases). This CDR3 region has 13 residues. Per germline, CDR1 SGHDT and CDR2 YYEEEE. V lost 1 base to trimming and J lost 7 bases, with 12 bases between them. The CDR3 DNA follows: TGTGCCAGCAGCTTGTATGGGAGCGGGGAGCAGTACTTC. Amino acid sequence: CASSLYGSGEQYF. Filled out from reference TRBV5-6 and TRBJ2-7, the complete variable domain reads DAGVTQSPTHLIKTRGQQVTLRCSPKSGHDTVSWYQQALGQGPQFIFQYYEEEERQRGNFPDRFSGHQFPNYSSELNVNALLLGDSALYLCASSLYGSGEQYFGPGTRLTVT.

CDR3 in amino acids: CASSQRTSATDTQYF. DNA for the CDR3: TGCGCCAGCAGCCAAAGGACTAGCGCCACAGATACGCAGTATTTT. The gene calls are TRBV4-1 and TRBJ2-3, with 9 bases fitting TRBD2. Germline loops: CDR1 MGHRA, CDR2 YSYEKL. Trimming at V came to 2 bases and at J to 2 bases, leaving 2 bases not matched to a gene. This CDR3 has 15 amino acids.

The gene calls are TRBV9 and TRBJ2-7; 8 bases map to TRBD2. This CDR3 region has 14 residues. The germline V gene encodes CDR1 SGDLS and CDR2 YYNGEE. Trimming cost V 3 bases and J 2 bases; bases outside gene matches: 4. The CDR3 sequence: CASSGRGGAYEQYF. CDR3 bases: TGTGCCAGCAGCGGCCGGGGGGGGGCCTACGAGCAGTACTTC. Variable domain in full (rest from reference TRBV9 and TRBJ2-7): DSGVTQTPKHLITATGQRVTLRCSPRSGDLSVYWYQQSLDQGLQFLIQYYNGEERAKGNILERFSAQQFPDLHSELNLSSLELGDSALYFCASSGRGGAYEQYFGPGTRLTVT.

This rearrangement joins TRBV7-8 to TRBJ2-3, with 9 bases lining up with TRBD1. V was pared by 5 bases and J by 0 bases, with 6 bases of the junction left unmatched. The CDR3 loop spans 16 amino acids. Germline V gene lookup returns CDR1 SGHVS and CDR2 FQNEAQ. This CDR3 reads CASSTRQGVSTDTQYF. In DNA, the CDR3 is TGTGCCAGCAGCACCCGACAGGGGGTCAGCACAGATACGCAGTATTTT.

This clone came up once. V and J are TRBV2 and TRBJ2-1, with 10 bases aligning to TRBD2. With 3 bases clipped from V and 0 bases from J, the junction kept 5 bases outside the gene matches. CDR1 and CDR2 (germline): SNHLY, FYNNEI. The CDR3 is 17 amino acids. The CDR3 nucleotides read TGTGCCAGCAGTGAGACTAGCGGGCTTAGCTCCTACAATGAGCAGTTCTTC. It specifies CASSETSGLSSYNEQFF.

The rearrangement uses TRBV5-1 and TRBJ2-1, with D possibly being TRBD1 (5 bases). The germline CDR1 and CDR2 sequences are SGHRS and YFSETQ. The V gene lost 4 bases and the J gene lost 0 bases, with 11 bases spanning the gap. The length of the CDR3 is 15 residues. The CDR3 DNA reads TGCGCCAGCAGCCGAGACAGCAGCTCCTACAATGAGCAGTTCTTC. Encoded protein: CASSRDSSSYNEQFF.

V usage is TRBV18 and J usage is TRBJ1-2; D is unclear. Trimming pared 2 bases from V and 5 bases from J, leaving 12 bases between. From germline, CDR1 is KGHSH and CDR2 LQKENI. The CDR3 has 14 amino acids. CDR3 amino acids: CASSPTQSEYGYTF. The DNA for the CDR3 is TGTGCCAGCTCACCAACACAGTCCGAGTATGGCTACACCTTC.

The gene calls are TRBV27 and TRBJ1-5; D not certain. The CDR3 runs to 15 residues. Trimming stripped 2 bases from V and 1 base from J, with 9 bases between. CDR1 and CDR2 (germline): MNHEY, SMNVEV (reference sequence). The CDR3 region is CASSLQAMSNQPQHF. CDR3 nucleotide sequence: TGTGCCAGCAGTTTACAAGCCATGAGCAATCAGCCCCAGCATTTT.

The chain employs TRBV6-5 and TRBJ1-2; 10 positions agree with TRBD1. The germline CDR1 and CDR2 sequences are MNHEY and SVGAGI. Losses at the gene ends were 6 bases for V and 5 bases for J; bases not matched to a gene: 9. The CDR3 runs to 15 residues. The CDR3 region has the DNA TGTGCCAGCAGCCTCATACCGGACAGGGGGTATGGCTACACCTTC. Its protein is CASSLIPDRGYGYTF.

V usage is TRBV10-3 and J usage is TRBJ2-7, with TRBD2 matching over 8 bases. This CDR3 is built from 12 residues. Germline V gene data show CDR1 as ENHRY and CDR2 as SYGVKD. The V and J ends lost 8 bases and 2 bases, in that order; junction bases with no gene match: 2. The CDR3 protein is CAIGAGAYEQYF. CDR3 sequence (DNA): TGTGCCATCGGAGCGGGGGCCTACGAGCAGTACTTC.

J is TRBJ1-2 and V is TRBV5-1; no reliable D call. This CDR3 has 12 residues. Germline-derived CDR1 and CDR2 are SGHRS and YFSETQ. Trimming pared 2 bases from V and 0 bases from J, leaving 2 bases between. The CDR3 loop reads CASSFSNYGYTF. DNA of the CDR3: TGCGCCAGCAGCTTCTCTAACTATGGCTACACCTTC.